This section outlines one T cell receptor beta chain sequence together with its context. The target antigen is unknown. Here immunoSEQ multiplex PCR was the method, and the copy in TCRdb shows in-frame clones only, minus some. The table shows about 340,000 clones, with more than 85% occurring only once. These data originate in a study of brain T cells in children with intractable seizures. Study-level points and caveats: Pre-surgery blood may have been undersampled, hiding some clones.

Germline CDR1 SEHNR, CDR2 FQNEAQ (reference sequence). The V gene lost 3 bases and the J gene lost 1 base, with 5 bases spanning the gap. The CDR3 is 13 residues long. Indicated time point: blood from clinic visit 5 months post-surgery; TSC patient then seizure free. Patients received at least one anti-epileptic drug before surgery. The receptor was isolated from a boy younger than two with tuberous sclerosis and intractable seizures. The material sequenced was peripheral blood, taken 4 to 5 months after surgery. The J gene is TRBJ2-3, the V gene TRBV7-9, with D perhaps matching TRBD2 (5 bases). This chain's CDR3 is CASSFSGTDTQYF. CDR3 sequence (DNA): TGTGCCAGCAGCTTTAGCGGCACAGATACGCAGTATTTT.